This record covers a single TCR beta chain. 60 Vbeta and 13 Jbeta primers were used in PCR. The table came from immunoSEQ multiplex PCR; TCRdb's copy has only in-frame clones and leaves some out. The repertoire consists of around 130,000 clones, with about 80% occurring once and the leading ten covering just over 1%. The data stem from a study of cytomegalovirus exposure and HLA in healthy donors. The CDR3 is 14 amino acids. V was trimmed by 2 bases and J by 0 bases, leaving 7 bases between them. Germline assignment: CDR1 MNHEY and CDR2 SVGAGI. The sample consisted of PBMCs. This receptor was taken from a human donor in good health. The rearrangement links TRBV6-5 to TRBJ1-1, with D maybe TRBD1 (5 bases). CDR3 sequence: CASSYGALNTEAFF. CDR3 DNA: TGTGCCAGCAGTTACGGGGCATTGAACACTGAAGCTTTCTTT.